This TCR beta chain was captured by sequencing in a study of read filtering for tumor transcriptome and immune sequencing. For the study at large: Among patients, roughly 17 were male and some 15 female, aged roughly 47 to 90 (mean about 66). By R-ISS, stages I, II and III held 8, 16 and 7 patients. Overall study findings and caveats: In IR-seq, single-read clonotypes were 65% to 90% of clonotypes but around 3.5% of reads. Dropping single-read clonotypes raised IR-seq and RNA-seq shared-clonotype correlation.

The CDR3 is made up of 12 amino acids. The germline CDR1 and CDR2 sequences are MNHNY and SVGAGI (reference sequence). This clonotype has a count of ten or more. Antigen unknown. Mismatch with germline at one junction end may stem from a read error. The library was built from roughly 400 ng RNA with molecular barcoded adaptors for alpha/delta and beta/gamma chains. One entry per CDR3 protein, called by TCRdb with MiXCR from the reads. Of approximately 40,000 distinct CDR3 sequences listed, about 13% are singletons. The receptor comes from a donor at least 40 years old with multiple myeloma. The V gene is TRBV6-6, the J gene TRBJ2-7, with 7 bases identical to TRBD2. Sequencing used a population of CD138-negative cells sorted from bone marrow. The CDR3 sequence is CASEPLGGFLIF. CDR3 DNA sequence: TGTGCCAGCGAACCTCTGGGAGGGTTCCTAATCTTC.